A selection of T cell receptor beta chains follows, all from one sample in a study of cytomegalovirus exposure and HLA in healthy donors. The assay was immunoSEQ multiplex PCR, and TCRdb's table has in-frame clones only and misses some. The sample lists 120,000 or so clones, roughly 89% occurring once. The sequenced sample was PBMCs. Every receptor here comes from a young woman in good health and CMV-seronegative. CDR3s include the opening cysteine and the closing phenylalanine or tryptophan. For some rows the clone size is stated as once, few or many, or as a class when expanded; others skip it.

J gene: TRBJ1-2; V gene: TRBV4-2; clone size: -; CDR3 protein: CASSPSGLDGYTF
J gene: TRBJ1-5; V gene: TRBV6-1; clone size: many; CDR3 protein: CASSFQGGEQPQHF
J gene: TRBJ2-7; V gene: TRBV4-2; clone size: -; CDR3 protein: CASSQDGAGSYEQYF
J gene: TRBJ2-5; V gene: TRBV30; clone size: -; CDR3 protein: CAWAGGRPSETQYF
J gene: TRBJ2-2; V gene: TRBV10-3; clone size: -; CDR3 protein: CAISESEGKGTGELFF
J gene: TRBJ1-5; V gene: TRBV25-1; clone size: -; CDR3 protein: CASRYRLHQPQHF
J gene: TRBJ1-3; V gene: TRBV4-3; clone size: -; CDR3 protein: CASSQGSGSFSGNTIYF
J gene: TRBJ1-4; V gene: TRBV18; clone size: -; CDR3 protein: CASSPQSGSHEKLFF
J gene: TRBJ1-1; V gene: TRBV5-4; clone size: -; CDR3 protein: CASSLLQGVRFTEAFF
J gene: TRBJ2-1; V gene: TRBV4-3; clone size: once; CDR3 protein: CASSQERQAWTYNEQFF
J gene: TRBJ1-4; V gene: TRBV4-3; clone size: -; CDR3 protein: CASSQEPTATNEKLFF
J gene: TRBJ1-1; V gene: TRBV2; clone size: -; CDR3 protein: CASKDSHLRPEAFF
J gene: TRBJ1-4; V gene: TRBV5-4; clone size: -; CDR3 protein: CASSRNGGATNEKLFF
J gene: TRBJ1-1; V gene: TRBV6-4; clone size: -; CDR3 protein: CASRDTGKGAFF
J gene: TRBJ2-7; V gene: TRBV18; clone size: -; CDR3 protein: CASSPRQGEIGEQYF
J gene: TRBJ2-1; V gene: TRBV4-1; clone size: -; CDR3 protein: CASSRGLVFSGSLSDNEQFF
J gene: TRBJ2-2; V gene: TRBV9; clone size: once; CDR3 protein: CASSVGTGGISGELFF
J gene: TRBJ1-2; V gene: TRBV5-6; clone size: -; CDR3 protein: CASNREPYGYTF
J gene: TRBJ2-1; V gene: TRBV7-2; clone size: -; CDR3 protein: CASSSIAGDYNEQFF
J gene: TRBJ1-3; V gene: TRBV6-5; clone size: -; CDR3 protein: CASSSPRGTSGNTIYF
J gene: TRBJ1-2; V gene: TRBV7-2; clone size: -; CDR3 protein: CASSSLRGVGYTF
J gene: TRBJ1-2; V gene: TRBV14; clone size: -; CDR3 protein: CASSQVQGHYGYTF
J gene: TRBJ2-6; V gene: TRBV18; clone size: -; CDR3 protein: CASSPQPGPGANVLTF
J gene: TRBJ2-3; V gene: TRBV6-9; clone size: -; CDR3 protein: CASRNSGGPRTDTQYF
J gene: TRBJ1-2; V gene: TRBV28; clone size: -; CDR3 protein: CASSFKLEDYGYTF
J gene: TRBJ2-3; V gene: TRBV5-1; clone size: -; CDR3 protein: CASSLDNTQYF
J gene: TRBJ2-1; V gene: TRBV30; clone size: -; CDR3 protein: CASPRDRADNEQFF
J gene: TRBJ2-3; V gene: TRBV7-6; clone size: -; CDR3 protein: CASSFFTGTGRLAGEPDTQYF
J gene: TRBJ2-7; V gene: TRBV7-2; clone size: -; CDR3 protein: CASSLARDYAYEQYF
J gene: TRBJ2-3; V gene: TRBV9; clone size: -; CDR3 protein: CASSPTGGGSTDTQYF
J gene: TRBJ1-2; V gene: TRBV27; clone size: -; CDR3 protein: CASSLSAGFNYGYTF
J gene: TRBJ1-5; V gene: TRBV27; clone size: -; CDR3 protein: CASNKTRESRIQPQHF
J gene: TRBJ2-1; V gene: TRBV7-6; clone size: -; CDR3 protein: CASSLLSTGGRNEQFF
J gene: TRBJ2-5; V gene: TRBV30; clone size: -; CDR3 protein: CAWSTGGETQYF
J gene: TRBJ2-6; V gene: TRBV5-5; clone size: -; CDR3 protein: CASSSGSSGANVLTF
J gene: TRBJ1-1; V gene: TRBV25-1; clone size: -; CDR3 protein: CASSPRVGTEAFF
J gene: TRBJ2-5; V gene: TRBV28; clone size: -; CDR3 protein: CASSLGQGVLPGYF
J gene: TRBJ1-2; V gene: TRBV19; clone size: few; CDR3 protein: CASTAGHNYGYTF
J gene: TRBJ2-7; V gene: TRBV6-1; clone size: -; CDR3 protein: CASLTWDRGEQYF
J gene: TRBJ2-7; V gene: TRBV7-2; clone size: -; CDR3 protein: CASSQKPMGTSGRGYEQYF
J gene: TRBJ2-7; V gene: TRBV12-1; clone size: -; CDR3 protein: CASSHLRGRLAGEQYF
J gene: TRBJ2-3; V gene: TRBV5-6; clone size: -; CDR3 protein: CASSLTDRFTDTQYF
J gene: TRBJ2-5; V gene: TRBV10-2; clone size: -; CDR3 protein: CASTGPEGGETQYF
J gene: TRBJ2-7; V gene: TRBV4-1; clone size: -; CDR3 protein: CASSLRGQGTYEQYF
J gene: TRBJ2-3; V gene: TRBV6-1; clone size: -; CDR3 protein: CASRDRADTQYF
J gene: TRBJ2-7; V gene: TRBV7-2; clone size: -; CDR3 protein: CASSLGAGYEQYF
J gene: TRBJ1-3; V gene: TRBV25-1; clone size: -; CDR3 protein: CATRQVSGNTIYF
J gene: TRBJ2-3; V gene: TRBV15; clone size: -; CDR3 protein: CATSLRGVDTQYF